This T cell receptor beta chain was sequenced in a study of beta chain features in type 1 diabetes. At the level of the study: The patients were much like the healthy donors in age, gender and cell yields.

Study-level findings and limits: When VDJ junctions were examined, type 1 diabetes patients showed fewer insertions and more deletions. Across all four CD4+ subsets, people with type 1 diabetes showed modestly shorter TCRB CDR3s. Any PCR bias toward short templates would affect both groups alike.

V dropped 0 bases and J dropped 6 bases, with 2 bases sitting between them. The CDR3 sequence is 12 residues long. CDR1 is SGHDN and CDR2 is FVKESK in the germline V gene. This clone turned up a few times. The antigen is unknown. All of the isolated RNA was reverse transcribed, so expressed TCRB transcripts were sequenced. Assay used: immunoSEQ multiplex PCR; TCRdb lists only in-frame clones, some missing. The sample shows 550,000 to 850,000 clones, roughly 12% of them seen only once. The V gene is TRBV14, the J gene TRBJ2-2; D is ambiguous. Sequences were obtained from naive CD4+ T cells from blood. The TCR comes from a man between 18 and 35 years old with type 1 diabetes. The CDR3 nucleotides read TGTGCCAGCAGCCAAGAGGCCGGGGAGCTGTTTTTT. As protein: CASSQEAGELFF. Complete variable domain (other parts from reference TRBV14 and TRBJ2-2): EAGVTQFPSHSVIEKGQTVTLRCDPISGHDNLYWYRRVMGKEIKFLLHFVKESKQDESGMPNNRFLAERTGGTYSTLKVQPAELEDSGVYFCASSQEAGELFFGEGSRLTVL.